The 17 T cell receptor beta chains listed next were all sequenced from one sample in a study of T-cell reconstitution after alpha-beta-depleted transplantation in children. The TCRbeta library was prepared with unique molecular identifiers. TCRdb independently ran MiXCR on the PCR reads; one entry per CDR3 protein. This sample has some 240,000 distinct CDR3 sequences, with 12% found just once. Sequencing used PBMCs from the stem cell graft donor, obtained from the stem cell graft. The receptor set was obtained from a human donor who donated a stem cell graft to a child with acute lymphoblastic leukemia.

In regard to this clonotype: A much larger clone sits a single nucleotide away, making a read error possible. The chain links TRBV5-1 to TRBJ2-1; 9 positions match TRBD1. The length of the CDR3 is 16 residues. Germline values: CDR1 SGHRS, CDR2 YFSETQ. The CDR3 sequence is CVSSLVLTGGGDEQFF. CDR3 nucleotide sequence: TGCGTCAGCAGCTTGGTATTGACAGGGGGAGGCGATGAGCAGTTCTTC.

This clonotype was seen many times. This rearrangement joins TRBV20-1 to TRBJ1-5; TRBD1 matches 8 bases. Germline V gene data show CDR1 as DFQATT and CDR2 as SNEGSKA (reference sequence). V gave up 5 bases and J gave up 3 bases; unmatched junction bases: 12. The CDR3 spans 16 residues. CDR3 in amino acids: CSAHPRGQGYNQPQHF. For the CDR3, the DNA is TGCAGTGCTCACCCAAGAGGACAGGGCTACAATCAGCCCCAGCATTTT.

At least ten counts were recorded for this clonotype. The rearrangement links TRBV12-3 or TRBV12-4 to TRBJ1-1; a possible D gene is TRBD1 (5 bases). The CDR3 totals 13 residues. Trimming took off 1 base at V and 4 bases at J, with 7 bases between the two ends. The CDR3 region is CASSLVGTTEAFF. CDR3 bases: TGTGCCAGCAGTTTAGTAGGGACCACTGAAGCTTTCTTT.

In its sample, this clonotype was seen many times. This chain links TRBV10-3 with TRBJ1-1; D uncertain. The V and J ends lost 4 bases and 2 bases respectively, with 8 bases between them. CDR1 is ENHRY, CDR2 SYGVKD, per germline. The CDR3 consists of 13 residues. CDR3 region: CAISGEANTEAFF. CDR3 in DNA: TGTGCCATCAGTGGGGAGGCAAACACTGAAGCTTTCTTT.

About this clonotype itself: One end of the junction varies from germline; a read error may be responsible. The chain recombines TRBV7-2 with TRBJ2-1, with D possibly being TRBD1 (6 bases). The CDR3 spans 15 residues. Germline V gene lookup returns CDR1 SGHTA and CDR2 FQGNSA. CDR3 sequence reads: CASSSWTASYNQQFF. The CDR3 DNA follows: TGTGCCAGCAGCTCCTGGACAGCTTCCTACAATCAGCAGTTCTTC.

The table lists this clonotype with many counts. J is TRBJ2-4 and V is TRBV7-9; D unresolved. CDR3 size: 12 residues. Germline CDR1 SEHNR, CDR2 FQNEAQ (reference sequence). Trimming cost V 5 bases and J 14 bases, with 16 bases left between them. The CDR3 loop reads CASSHTSSYKYF. The CDR3 nucleotides are TGTGCCAGCAGCCACACTTCCAGCTATAAGTACTTC. The full variable domain, its missing parts supplied by reference TRBV7-9 and TRBJ2-4, is DTGVSQNPRHKITKRGQNVTFRCDPISEHNRLYWYRQTLGQGPEFLTYFQNEAQLEKSRLLSDRFSAERPKGSFSTLEIQRTEQGDSAMYLCASSHTSSYKYFGAGTRLSVL.

This clonotype was detected ten times or more. V usage is TRBV6-5 and J usage is TRBJ2-7; D perhaps matches TRBD2 (5 bases). Germline V gene lookup returns CDR1 MNHEY and CDR2 SVGAGI. Trimming took 3 bases from V and 2 from J, leaving 14 bases between them. The CDR3 is made up of 15 amino acids. CDR3 loop: CASSYGRREPYEQYF. CDR3 nucleotides: TGTGCCAGCAGTTATGGGAGACGGGAACCCTACGAGCAGTACTTC.

This clonotype was seen ten or more times. This rearrangement joins TRBV5-6 to TRBJ2-1; D remains unclear. Germline V gene data show CDR1 as SGHDT and CDR2 as YYEEEE. Trimming left V 1 base short and J 10 bases short, with 9 bases between. This CDR3 contains 12 residues. The DNA for the CDR3 is TGTGCCAGCAGCTTGCCTAATTCCGAGCAGTTCTTC. This translates into CASSLPNSEQFF.

This clonotype was seen ten or more times. V and J are TRBV3-1 and TRBJ2-7; no firm D call. This CDR3 is 16 amino acids long. Trimming removed 3 bases at V and 2 bases at J, with 17 bases between. CDR1 and CDR2 from the germline V gene are LGHDT and YNNKEL (reference sequence). The CDR3 is CASSQHRKTLTYEQYF. CDR3 nucleotide sequence: TGTGCCAGCAGCCAGCACAGAAAAACCTTAACCTACGAGCAGTACTTC.

The V gene is TRBV18, the J gene TRBJ2-1; D call uncertain. Trimming shortened V by 0 bases and J by 7 bases, and 16 bases separated the two germline ends. The CDR3 runs 16 residues. Germline loops: CDR1 KGHSH, CDR2 LQKENI. The CDR3 region has the DNA TGTGCCAGCTCACCACCCTCTAGGTCGAGGCTTAATGAGCAGTTCTTC. Encoded protein: CASSPPSRSRLNEQFF.

As for this clonotype: Germline is not matched at one junction end, which may reflect a read error. The chain joins TRBV20-1 to TRBJ2-1; 12 bases line up with TRBD2. Germline loops: CDR1 DFQATT, CDR2 SNEGSKA (reference sequence). This CDR3 is 21 amino acids long. Here the CDR3 reads CSARVRGRRTSGKSSYNEQFF. The CDR3 DNA follows: TGCAGTGCCAGAGTTCGGGGTCGACGGACTAGCGGGAAAAGCTCCTACAATGAGCAGTTCTTC.

J is TRBJ1-2 and V is TRBV6-1, with 7 bases aligning to TRBD1. Germline CDR1 MNHNS, CDR2 SASEGT. V trimming: 7 bases; J trimming: 4 bases; junction bases outside the gene matches: 6. This CDR3 has 13 amino acids. DNA of the CDR3: TGTGCCAGCATGGAGGACAGGATCTATGGCTACACCTTC. As protein: CASMEDRIYGYTF.

This clonotype was detected ten times or more. The chain couples TRBV25-1 to TRBJ2-2; a weak D match, TRBD1 (5 bases). Trimming took off 4 bases at V and 3 bases at J, with 15 bases between the two ends. The CDR3 extends over 16 amino acids. In germline, CDR1 is MGHDK, CDR2 SYGVNS. CDR3 nucleotide sequence: TGTGCCAGCAGTGCCCAGGGTCTCCGAGACACCGGGGAGCTGTTTTTT. This codes for CASSAQGLRDTGELFF.

This clonotype came up many times. The chain employs TRBV20-1 and TRBJ1-5; D ambiguous. The germline V and J ends were trimmed by 5 bases and 2 bases, with 13 bases remaining between them. The CDR3 covers 14 residues. Germline V gene data show CDR1 as DFQATT and CDR2 as SNEGSKA (reference sequence). The CDR3 region has the DNA TGCAGTGCTGCCGGGATTGGGCGCAATCAGCCCCAGCATTTT. Protein product: CSAAGIGRNQPQHF.

This clonotype appeared many times. The chain employs TRBV20-1 and TRBJ2-7; 8 nucleotides line up with TRBD1. Germline CDR1 is DFQATT and CDR2 is SNEGSKA (reference sequence). Unmatched junction bases numbered 15, after V lost 5 bases and J lost 6 bases. The CDR3 runs 15 residues. The CDR3 reads CSALDRERTVGEQYF. DNA of the CDR3: TGCAGTGCTCTGGACAGGGAGCGGACTGTGGGCGAGCAGTACTTC.

This clonotype was found many times. The chain is built from TRBV19 and TRBJ1-5, with 9 bases fitting TRBD1. The trim removed 4 bases at V and 6 bases at J, leaving 4 bases unmatched. The CDR3 loop spans 14 amino acids. CDR1 is LNHDA, CDR2 SQIVND, per germline (reference sequence). The CDR3 region is CASSTQGASQPQHF. The DNA for the CDR3 is TGTGCCAGTAGTACACAGGGGGCCTCTCAGCCCCAGCATTTT.

The gene calls are TRBV7-6 and TRBJ1-4; D is undetermined. The CDR3 runs 12 residues. V lost 7 bases and J lost 5, with 8 bases in between. Germline CDR1 and CDR2: SGHVS and FNYEAQ. The CDR3 nucleotides are TGTGCCAGCAAGCGTAACAATGAAAAACTGTTTTTT. Amino acid sequence: CASKRNNEKLFF. The full variable domain, with the rest looked up from reference TRBV7-6 and TRBJ1-4, is GAGVSQSPRYKVTKRGQDVALRCDPISGHVSLYWYRQALGQGPEFLTYFNYEAQQDKSGLPNDRFSAERPEGSISTLTIQRTEQRDSAMYRCASKRNNEKLFFGSGTQLSVL.